This TCR beta chain emerged from a study of blood T cell repertoires in COVID-19 (dated by TCRdb to 2018 to 2020). Regarding the complete study: Samples covering the acute and convalescent phases of COVID-19 were provided by collaborators in the United States, Italy and Spain. The prospective study material was composed of cDNA or gDNA derived from T cells, B-cell-depleted T cells, or PBMCs. Subjects who had been exposed to COVID-19, were actively infected with it, or had recovered from it provided the deeply sampled blood TCRbeta repertoires that made up the dataset. A freely available public database, intended as a resource for researchers studying the immune response to SARS-CoV-2, is where the repertoires were released. The samples were drawn from two sources: the first 160 participants of the ongoing ImmuneRACE study, and fewer than 1,500 subjects contributed by 6 global collaborators. Sample metadata almost always included a de-identified subject ID, COVID-19 status, age in years and sex. Where available, HLA class I and class II types were obtained from metadata supplied by the sample provider rather than from assay-based typing.

Participants in the prospective study were aged about 18 to 95 years, lived in some 24 United States geographic areas, and enrolled through a virtual design. Cohort assignment in the prospective study relied on participant-reported clinical history from a screening survey and a study questionnaire. For ImmuneRACE Cohort 3, a participant was defined as recovered based on two consecutive negative NP/OP PCR tests, clearance by a healthcare professional, or resolution of symptoms. Each participant in the prospective study had whole blood, serum and a nasopharyngeal or oropharyngeal swab collected by mobile phlebotomists. Prospective study participants could optionally give additional blood draws and questionnaires over a 2-month period. Prospective study blood samples were shipped either frozen or at room temperature before DNA extraction. This clone was counted only a few times. Its antigen is currently not known. Per-base quality was not reported, and no clone a single base away is much larger than it.

What the work shows at the level of the full study, not this receptor alone: The amount of clinical and demographic metadata varied by source and participant and was provided uncurated.

The immunoSEQ Assay, a bias-controlled multiplex PCR, was used to amplify TCRbeta CDR3 regions from genomic DNA. The study's own analysis went as follows. The number of nucleated cells in each sample was estimated from the amplification of reference gene primers within the assay. Sequence reads were collapsed and filtered to measure the absolute abundance of every unique TCRbeta CDR3 rearrangement. For each sample, productive Simpson clonality was calculated by taking the square root of Simpson's diversity index across productive rearrangements. TCRdb holds this immuneACCESS table with in-frame rearrangements only. Some clones are missing; in checked studies, unresolved V genes explain under half, and the rest has no known cause. That table furnishes V, J and clone size, whereas the DNA furnished D and trimming. In this sample the table shows a few hundred thousand clones, roughly 85% of which occur a single time. Approximately 5% of the sample belongs to the ten largest clones.

For CDR1 and CDR2, the germline V gene (reference sequence) lists SGHKS and YYEKEE. A distance of 7 bases separates the germline ends of V and J, which lose 0 bases and 1 base respectively. Spanning cysteine to phenylalanine, the CDR3 consists of 14 amino acids. CDR3 DNA only is kept here, 42 bases in frame from base 1. This receptor was identified in a woman in her thirties who had recovered from COVID-19. Sequencing was carried out using PBMCs or T cells enriched from blood (not recorded which). This chain joins TRBV5-5 to TRBJ1-2, with the D gene call left open. The CDR3 protein is CASSLDPGNYGYTF. In nucleotide form, the sequence is TGTGCCAGCAGCTTGGACCCGGGTAACTATGGCTACACCTTC. Where the CDR3 stops, the reference TRBV5-5 and TRBJ1-2 genes take over; the full variable domain is DAGVTQSPTHLIKTRGQQVTLRCSPISGHKSVSWYQQVLGQGPQFIFQYYEKEERGRGNFPDRFSARQFPNYSSELNVNALLLGDSALYLCASSLDPGNYGYTFGSGTRLTVV.